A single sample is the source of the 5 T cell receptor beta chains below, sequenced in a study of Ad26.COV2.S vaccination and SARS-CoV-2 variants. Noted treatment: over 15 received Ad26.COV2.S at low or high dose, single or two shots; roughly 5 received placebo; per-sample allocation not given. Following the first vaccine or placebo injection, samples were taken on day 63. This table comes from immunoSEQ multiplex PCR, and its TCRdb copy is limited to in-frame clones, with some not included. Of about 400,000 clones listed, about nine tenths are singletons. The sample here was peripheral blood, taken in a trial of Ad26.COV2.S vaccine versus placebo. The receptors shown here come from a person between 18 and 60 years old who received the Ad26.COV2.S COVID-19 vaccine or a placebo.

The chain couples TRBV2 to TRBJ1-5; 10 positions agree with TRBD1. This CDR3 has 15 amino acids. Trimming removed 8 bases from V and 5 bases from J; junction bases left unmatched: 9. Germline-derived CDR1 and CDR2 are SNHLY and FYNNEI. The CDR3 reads CASGPGTGVDQPQHF. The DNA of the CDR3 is TGTGCCAGCGGGCCCGGGACAGGGGTTGATCAGCCCCAGCATTTT.

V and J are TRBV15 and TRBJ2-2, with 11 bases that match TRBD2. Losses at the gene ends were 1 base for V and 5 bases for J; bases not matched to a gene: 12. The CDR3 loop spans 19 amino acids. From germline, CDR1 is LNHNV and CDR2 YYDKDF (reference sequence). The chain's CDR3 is CATSRGDPVLAGDTGELFF. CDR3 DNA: TGTGCCACCAGCAGAGGGGACCCCGTACTAGCGGGAGATACCGGGGAGCTGTTTTTT.

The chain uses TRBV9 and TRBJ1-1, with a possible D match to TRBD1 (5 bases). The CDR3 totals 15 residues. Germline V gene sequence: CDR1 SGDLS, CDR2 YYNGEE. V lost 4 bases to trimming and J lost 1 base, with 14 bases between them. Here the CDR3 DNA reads TGTGCCAGCAGCTCAACTTCGGGGGAGAACACTGAAGCTTTCTTT. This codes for CASSSTSGENTEAFF.

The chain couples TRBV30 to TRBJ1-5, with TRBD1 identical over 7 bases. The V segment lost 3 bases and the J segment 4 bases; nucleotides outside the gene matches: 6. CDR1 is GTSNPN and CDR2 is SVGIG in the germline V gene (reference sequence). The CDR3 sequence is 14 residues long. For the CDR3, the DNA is TGTGCCTGGAGAGCACAGGGGCGAAATCAGCCCCAGCATTTT. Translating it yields CAWRAQGRNQPQHF.

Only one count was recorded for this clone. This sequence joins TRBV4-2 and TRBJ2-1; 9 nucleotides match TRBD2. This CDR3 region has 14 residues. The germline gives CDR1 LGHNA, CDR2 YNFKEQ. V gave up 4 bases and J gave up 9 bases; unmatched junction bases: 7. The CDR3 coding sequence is TGTGCCAGCAGCCCCCCAGCGGGGGGCGTTGAGCAGTTCTTC. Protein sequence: CASSPPAGGVEQFF.